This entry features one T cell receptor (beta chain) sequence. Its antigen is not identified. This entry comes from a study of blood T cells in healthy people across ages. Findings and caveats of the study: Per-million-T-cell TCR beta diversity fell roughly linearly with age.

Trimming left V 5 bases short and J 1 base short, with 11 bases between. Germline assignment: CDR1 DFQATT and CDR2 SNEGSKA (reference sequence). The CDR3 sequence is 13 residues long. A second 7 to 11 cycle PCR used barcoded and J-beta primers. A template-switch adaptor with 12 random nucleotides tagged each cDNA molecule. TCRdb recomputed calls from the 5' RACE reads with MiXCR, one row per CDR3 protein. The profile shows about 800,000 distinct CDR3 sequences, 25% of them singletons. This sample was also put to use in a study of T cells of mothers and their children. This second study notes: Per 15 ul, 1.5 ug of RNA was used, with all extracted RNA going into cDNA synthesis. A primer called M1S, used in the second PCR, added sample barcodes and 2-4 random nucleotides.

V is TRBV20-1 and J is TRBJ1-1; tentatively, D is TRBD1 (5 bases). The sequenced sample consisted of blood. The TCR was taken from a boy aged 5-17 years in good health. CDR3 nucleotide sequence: TGCAGTGCTCTCAGGGACCCGAACACTGAAGCTTTCTTT. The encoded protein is CSALRDPNTEAFF.